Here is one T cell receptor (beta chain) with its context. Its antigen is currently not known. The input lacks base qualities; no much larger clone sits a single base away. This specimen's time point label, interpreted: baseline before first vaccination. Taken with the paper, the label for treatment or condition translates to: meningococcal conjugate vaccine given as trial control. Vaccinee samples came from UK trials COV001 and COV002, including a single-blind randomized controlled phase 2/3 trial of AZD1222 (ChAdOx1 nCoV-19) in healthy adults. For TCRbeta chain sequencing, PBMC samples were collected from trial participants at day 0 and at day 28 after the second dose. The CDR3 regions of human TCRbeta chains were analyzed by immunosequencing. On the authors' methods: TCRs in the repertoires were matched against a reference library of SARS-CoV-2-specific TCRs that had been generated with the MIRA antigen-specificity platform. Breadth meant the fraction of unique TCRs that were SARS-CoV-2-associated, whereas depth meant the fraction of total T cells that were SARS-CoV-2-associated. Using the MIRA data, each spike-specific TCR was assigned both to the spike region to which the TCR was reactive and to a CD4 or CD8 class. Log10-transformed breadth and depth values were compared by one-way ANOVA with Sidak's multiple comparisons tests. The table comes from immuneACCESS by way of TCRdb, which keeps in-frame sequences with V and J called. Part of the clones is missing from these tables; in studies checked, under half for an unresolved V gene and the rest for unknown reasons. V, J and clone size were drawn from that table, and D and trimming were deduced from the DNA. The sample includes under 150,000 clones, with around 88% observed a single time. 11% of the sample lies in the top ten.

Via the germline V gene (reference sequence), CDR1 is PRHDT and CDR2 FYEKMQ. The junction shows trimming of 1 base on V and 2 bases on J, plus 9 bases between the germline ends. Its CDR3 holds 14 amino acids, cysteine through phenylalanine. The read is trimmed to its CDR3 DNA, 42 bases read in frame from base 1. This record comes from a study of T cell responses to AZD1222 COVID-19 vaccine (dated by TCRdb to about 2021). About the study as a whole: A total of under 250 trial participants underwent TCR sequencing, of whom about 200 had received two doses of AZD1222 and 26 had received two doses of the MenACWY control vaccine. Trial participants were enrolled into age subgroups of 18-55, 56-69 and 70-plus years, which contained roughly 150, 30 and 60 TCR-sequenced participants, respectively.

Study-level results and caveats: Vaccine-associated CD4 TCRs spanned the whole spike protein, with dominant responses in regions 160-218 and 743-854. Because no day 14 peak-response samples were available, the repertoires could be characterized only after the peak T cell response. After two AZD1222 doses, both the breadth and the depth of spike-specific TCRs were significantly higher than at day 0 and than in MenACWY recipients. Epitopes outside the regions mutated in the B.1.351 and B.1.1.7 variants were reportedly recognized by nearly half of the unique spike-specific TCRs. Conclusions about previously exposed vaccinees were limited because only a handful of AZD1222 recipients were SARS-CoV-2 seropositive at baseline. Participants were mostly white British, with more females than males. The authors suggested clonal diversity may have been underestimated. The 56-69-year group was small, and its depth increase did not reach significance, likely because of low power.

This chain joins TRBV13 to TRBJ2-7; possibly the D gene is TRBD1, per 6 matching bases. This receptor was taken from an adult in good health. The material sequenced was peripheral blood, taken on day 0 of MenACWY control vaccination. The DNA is TGTGCCAGCAGCTTAGAGGACAGACCCTACGAGCAGTACTTC. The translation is CASSLEDRPYEQYF.